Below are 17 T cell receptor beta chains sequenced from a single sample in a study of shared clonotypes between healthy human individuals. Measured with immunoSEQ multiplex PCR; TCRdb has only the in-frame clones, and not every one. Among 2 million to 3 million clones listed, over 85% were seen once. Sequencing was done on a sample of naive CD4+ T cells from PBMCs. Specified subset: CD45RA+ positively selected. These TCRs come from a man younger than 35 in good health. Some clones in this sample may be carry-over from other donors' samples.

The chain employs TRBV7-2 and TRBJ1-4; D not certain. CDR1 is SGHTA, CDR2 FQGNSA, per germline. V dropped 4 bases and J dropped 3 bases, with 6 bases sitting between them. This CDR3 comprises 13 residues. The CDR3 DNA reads TGTGCCAGCAGCTCACAGTCTAATGAAAAACTGTTTTTT. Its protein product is CASSSQSNEKLFF.

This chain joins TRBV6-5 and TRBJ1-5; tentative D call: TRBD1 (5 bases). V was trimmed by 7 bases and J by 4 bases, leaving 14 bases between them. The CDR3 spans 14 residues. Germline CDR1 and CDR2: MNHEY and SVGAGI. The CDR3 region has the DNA TGTGCCAGCACTAGGCGGGCAGGGAATCAGCCCCAGCATTTT. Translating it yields CASTRRAGNQPQHF.

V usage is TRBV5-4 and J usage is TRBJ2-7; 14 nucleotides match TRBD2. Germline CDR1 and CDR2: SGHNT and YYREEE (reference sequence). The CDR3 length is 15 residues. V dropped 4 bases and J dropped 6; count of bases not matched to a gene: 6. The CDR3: CASSPGLAGVGEQYF. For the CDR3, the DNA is TGTGCCAGCAGCCCGGGACTAGCGGGAGTGGGCGAGCAGTACTTC.

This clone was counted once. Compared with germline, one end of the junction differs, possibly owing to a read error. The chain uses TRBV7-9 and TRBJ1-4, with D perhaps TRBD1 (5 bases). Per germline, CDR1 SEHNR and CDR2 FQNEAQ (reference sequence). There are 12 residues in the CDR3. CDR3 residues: CASSLPGTRRVF. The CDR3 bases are TGTGCCAGCAGCTTACCCGGGACGCGACGGGTTTTT.

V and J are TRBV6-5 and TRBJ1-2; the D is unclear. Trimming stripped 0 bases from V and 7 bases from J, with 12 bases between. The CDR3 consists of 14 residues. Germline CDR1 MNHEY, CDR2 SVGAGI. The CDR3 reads CASSYSGRPLGYTF. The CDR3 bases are TGTGCCAGCAGTTACTCCGGCAGGCCTCTTGGCTACACCTTC.

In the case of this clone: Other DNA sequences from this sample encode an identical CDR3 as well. The CDR3 sequence: CSVNGIQETQYF. The CDR3 DNA is TGCAGCGTTAATGGAATCCAAGAGACCCAGTACTTC. This chain joins TRBV29-1 and TRBJ2-5; D gene unclear. The CDR3 sequence is 12 residues long. V was pared by 5 bases and J by 1 base, with 8 bases between. Germline lookup yields CDR1 SQVTM and CDR2 ANQGSEA.

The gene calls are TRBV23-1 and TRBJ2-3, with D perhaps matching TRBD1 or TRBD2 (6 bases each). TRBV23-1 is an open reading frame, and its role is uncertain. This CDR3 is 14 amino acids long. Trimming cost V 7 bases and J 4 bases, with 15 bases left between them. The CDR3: CASIEDGGADTQYF. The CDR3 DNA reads TGCGCCAGCATCGAAGACGGGGGCGCAGATACGCAGTATTTT.

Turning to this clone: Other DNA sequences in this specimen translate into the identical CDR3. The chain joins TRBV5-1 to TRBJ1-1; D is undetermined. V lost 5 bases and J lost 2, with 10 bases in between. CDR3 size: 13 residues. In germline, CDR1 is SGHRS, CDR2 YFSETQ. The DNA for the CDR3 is TGCGCCAGCAGTGGAGGAGAAAACACTGAAGCTTTCTTT. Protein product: CASSGGENTEAFF.

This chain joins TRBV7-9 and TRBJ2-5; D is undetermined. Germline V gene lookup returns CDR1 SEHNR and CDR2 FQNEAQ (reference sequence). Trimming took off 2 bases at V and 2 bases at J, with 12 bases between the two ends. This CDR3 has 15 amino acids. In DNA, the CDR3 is TGTGCCAGCAGCTTACGGCCGAGAACTCAAGAGACCCAGTACTTC. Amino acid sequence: CASSLRPRTQETQYF.

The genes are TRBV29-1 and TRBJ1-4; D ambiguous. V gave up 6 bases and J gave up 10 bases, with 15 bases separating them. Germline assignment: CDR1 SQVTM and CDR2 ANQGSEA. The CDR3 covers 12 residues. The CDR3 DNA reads TGCAGCGTAGCGCGGCCTGGAGGAAAACTGTTTTTT. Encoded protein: CSVARPGGKLFF.

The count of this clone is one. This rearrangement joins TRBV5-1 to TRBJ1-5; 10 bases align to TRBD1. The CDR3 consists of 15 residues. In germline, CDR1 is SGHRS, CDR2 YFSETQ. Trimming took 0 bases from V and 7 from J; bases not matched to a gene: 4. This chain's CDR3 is CASSLEGQGIQPQHF. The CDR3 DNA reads TGCGCCAGCAGCTTGGAGGGACAGGGGATACAGCCCCAGCATTTT.

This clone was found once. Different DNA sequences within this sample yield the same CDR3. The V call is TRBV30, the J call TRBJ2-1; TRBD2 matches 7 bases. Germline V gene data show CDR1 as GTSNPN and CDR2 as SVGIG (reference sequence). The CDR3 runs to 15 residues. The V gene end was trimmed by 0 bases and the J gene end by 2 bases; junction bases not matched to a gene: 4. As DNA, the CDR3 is TGTGCCTGGAGTGTAGGTAGCGGGCCCTACAATGAGCAGTTCTTC. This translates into CAWSVGSGPYNEQFF.

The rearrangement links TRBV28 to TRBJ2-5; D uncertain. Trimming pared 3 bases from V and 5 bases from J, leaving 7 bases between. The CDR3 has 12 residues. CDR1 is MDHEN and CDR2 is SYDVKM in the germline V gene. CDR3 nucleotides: TGTGCCAGCAGTTTCAGTTTGGAGACCCAGTACTTC. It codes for CASSFSLETQYF.

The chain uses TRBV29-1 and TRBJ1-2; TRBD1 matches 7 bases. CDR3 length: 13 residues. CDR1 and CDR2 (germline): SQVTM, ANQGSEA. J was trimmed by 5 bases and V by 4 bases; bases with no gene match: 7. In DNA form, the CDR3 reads TGCAGCGTTGCTGTGGACAGGCCGTATGGCTACACCTTC. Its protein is CSVAVDRPYGYTF.

This chain's CDR3 is CASSQIPGAQETQYF. The CDR3 DNA reads TGTGCCAGCAGCCAAATACCAGGGGCTCAAGAGACCCAGTACTTC. The chain has TRBV7-2 and TRBJ2-5, with a tentative D call TRBD1 (6 bases). With 5 bases removed from V and 2 bases from J, the gap between germline ends came to 15 bases. The CDR3 consists of 15 residues. CDR1 and CDR2 (germline): SGHTA, FQGNSA.

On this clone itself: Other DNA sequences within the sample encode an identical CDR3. DNA for the CDR3: TGCGCCAGCAGCTTGGTCGGGAGTCAGGAGACCCAGTACTTC. It encodes CASSLVGSQETQYF. The gene calls are TRBV5-1 and TRBJ2-5; D may be TRBD2 (6 bases). The germline gives CDR1 SGHRS, CDR2 YFSETQ. The CDR3 sequence is 14 residues long. V shed 0 bases and J shed 5 bases, with 11 bases lying between them.

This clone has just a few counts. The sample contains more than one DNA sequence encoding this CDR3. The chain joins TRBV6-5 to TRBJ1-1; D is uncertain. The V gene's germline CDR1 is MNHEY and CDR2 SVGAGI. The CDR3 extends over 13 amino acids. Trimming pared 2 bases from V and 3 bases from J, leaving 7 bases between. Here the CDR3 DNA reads TGTGCCAGCAGTTACCGCACGGACACTGAAGCTTTCTTT. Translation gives CASSYRTDTEAFF.